One sample yielded the 27 T cell receptor beta chains listed below, sequenced in a study of T cell repertoires in cytomegalovirus infection. TCRdb ran MiXCR on the reads and lists one entry per CDR3 protein. The data contain 300,000 to 400,000 distinct CDR3 sequences, more than 9% of them singletons. Sample: PBMCs. The receptors were sampled from a human donor in good health (CMV status not recorded). Some clones in this sample may be carry-over from other donors' samples.

This chain uses TRBV6-5 with TRBJ1-5; TRBD1 might be the D (5 bases). With 6 bases removed from V and 2 bases from J, the gap between germline ends came to 14 bases. Germline V gives CDR1 MNHEY, CDR2 SVGAGI. The CDR3 runs to 15 residues. The CDR3 loop reads CASRPGGVGNQPQHF. The CDR3 region has the DNA TGTGCCAGCAGACCAGGAGGGGTTGGCAATCAGCCCCAGCATTTT.

In this sample, this clonotype turned up a few times. The chain couples TRBV27 to TRBJ2-3, with a tentative D call TRBD1 (5 bases). CDR3 length: 15 residues. CDR1 is MNHEY, CDR2 SMNVEV, per germline (reference sequence). Trimming cost V 5 bases and J 6 bases, with 18 bases left between them. CDR3 amino acids: CASSGTPGLGDTQYF. In DNA, the CDR3 is TGTGCCAGCAGTGGAACTCCAGGGCTAGGGGATACGCAGTATTTT.

Many counts were recorded for this clonotype. The genes are TRBV7-2 and TRBJ2-1; D not certain. The germline V and J ends were trimmed by 3 bases and 11 bases, with 17 bases remaining between them. Germline V gene sequence: CDR1 SGHTA, CDR2 FQGNSA. The CDR3 is 14 amino acids. The CDR3 is CASSFISTRTQQFF. CDR3 DNA: TGTGCCAGCAGCTTCATTAGCACCCGAACCCAGCAGTTCTTC. The full variable domain, rest sourced from reference TRBV7-2 and TRBJ2-1, is GAGVSQSPSNKVTEKGKDVELRCDPISGHTALYWYRQSLGQGLEFLIYFQGNSAPDKSGLPSDRFSAERTGGSVSTLTIQRTQQEDSAVYLCASSFISTRTQQFFGPGTRLTVL.

The chain uses TRBV23-1 and TRBJ1-3; no clear D. TRBV23-1 is flagged as an ORF with uncertain function. V was trimmed by 4 bases and J by 5 bases, leaving 12 bases between them. The CDR3 covers 14 residues. The chain's CDR3 is CASSLAHSRNTIYF. The CDR3, as DNA: TGCGCCAGCAGTCTCGCTCACAGCCGAAACACCATATATTTT.

The gene calls are TRBV5-6 and TRBJ1-1, with TRBD1 identical over 7 bases. Germline values: CDR1 SGHDT, CDR2 YYEEEE. This CDR3 is built from 16 residues. The V segment lost 1 base and the J segment 4 bases; nucleotides outside the gene matches: 10. For the CDR3, the DNA is TGTGCCAGCAGCTTGTATGGTGAGGGGGCGAGCACTGAAGCTTTCTTT. Translation: CASSLYGEGASTEAFF.

This chain joins TRBV7-2 and TRBJ1-2; D might be TRBD1 (5 bases). The CDR3 spans 15 residues. Germline V gives CDR1 SGHTA, CDR2 FQGNSA. The V and J ends lost 4 bases and 8 bases respectively, with 20 bases between them. CDR3: CASSYYVGGSWGYTF. DNA for the CDR3: TGTGCCAGCAGCTACTACGTGGGGGGTAGCTGGGGCTACACCTTC.

The V call is TRBV20-1, the J call TRBJ2-5; 14 bases are a match to TRBD2. Germline loops: CDR1 DFQATT, CDR2 SNEGSKA (reference sequence). This CDR3 contains 16 residues. V lost 4 bases to trimming and J lost 4 bases; unmatched junction nucleotides: 8. The CDR3 loop reads CSATGGLAGVGETQYF. The CDR3 DNA reads TGCAGTGCTACCGGGGGACTAGCGGGAGTGGGAGAGACCCAGTACTTC.

This clonotype has ten or more counts. The chain is built from TRBV7-2 and TRBJ2-4; no clear D gene. From germline, CDR1 is SGHTA and CDR2 FQGNSA. The CDR3 length is 13 residues. Trimming pared 5 bases from V and 6 bases from J, leaving 11 bases between. The CDR3 coding sequence is TGTGCCAGCAGCCCCGAGTCGAGAAACATTCAGTACTTC. It codes for CASSPESRNIQYF.

The chain recombines TRBV27 with TRBJ2-7, with TRBD2 as a possible D gene (7 bases). V lost 1 base to trimming and J lost 2 bases, with 12 bases between them. Germline V lookup: CDR1 MNHEY, CDR2 SMNVEV (reference sequence). The CDR3 sequence is 15 residues long. The CDR3 sequence: CASSLFLGGPYEQYF. As DNA, the CDR3 is TGTGCCAGCAGTTTATTCCTCGGGGGGCCCTACGAGCAGTACTTC.

The rearrangement links TRBV7-9 to TRBJ2-1, with 9 bases matching TRBD2. The CDR3 is 14 amino acids. Germline loops: CDR1 SEHNR, CDR2 FQNEAQ (reference sequence). With V trimmed by 4 bases and J by 8 bases, 6 bases remained unmatched. The CDR3 loop reads CASSWTSEVDEQFF. The CDR3 region has the DNA TGTGCCAGCAGCTGGACTAGCGAGGTTGATGAGCAGTTCTTC.

The rearrangement joins TRBV6-2 or TRBV6-3 to TRBJ1-5, with TRBD1 as a possible D gene (5 bases). V lost 7 bases, J lost 6 bases, and 13 bases lay in between. Looked up from germline, CDR1 is MNHEY and CDR2 is SVGEGT. The CDR3 runs 13 residues. The CDR3 bases are TGTGCCAGCACCACACGGGGGGTTCAGCCCCAGCATTTT. This encodes CASTTRGVQPQHF.

This clonotype was observed a few times. The rearrangement uses TRBV6-2 or TRBV6-3 and TRBJ2-1, with TRBD1 identical over 9 bases. Germline V gene lookup returns CDR1 MNHEY and CDR2 SVGEGT. V lost 4 bases, J lost 6 bases, and 10 bases stayed unmatched. CDR3 length: 16 residues. The CDR3 coding sequence is TGTGCCAGCAGTTCTCCAACAGGGGGCCGAGGCAATGAGCAGTTCTTC. Translating it yields CASSSPTGGRGNEQFF.

This clonotype was seen many times. The chain couples TRBV30 to TRBJ1-2; possibly TRBD1 for D (5 bases). Trimming stripped 3 bases from V and 2 bases from J, with 10 bases between. The germline V gene encodes CDR1 GTSNPN and CDR2 SVGIG (reference sequence). This CDR3 contains 13 residues. The CDR3 sequence is CAWRSDSNYGYTF. The CDR3 DNA reads TGTGCCTGGAGATCCGACAGCAACTATGGCTACACCTTC.

This sequence joins TRBV2 and TRBJ2-3, with TRBD1 as a possible D gene (5 bases). This CDR3 has 15 amino acids. The V gene's germline CDR1 is SNHLY and CDR2 FYNNEI. The ends were cut back, 6 bases at V and 1 base at J, with 14 bases in the middle. The CDR3: CASSGPSRGTDTQYF. CDR3 DNA: TGTGCCAGCAGCGGACCCAGCAGGGGCACAGATACGCAGTATTTT.

This clonotype was counted between two and nine times. In nucleotides, the CDR3 is TGTGCCAGCAGCCAAGACAGGGGAGGATCACCCCTCCACTTT. It specifies CASSQDRGGSPLHF. The chain carries TRBV9 and TRBJ1-6; 8 nucleotides line up with TRBD1. This CDR3 is built from 14 residues. V was pared by 4 bases and J by 10 bases, with 7 bases of the junction left unmatched. In germline, CDR1 is SGDLS, CDR2 YYNGEE.

CDR3 bases: TGCAGTGCCACCCGGTCGTGGGACCGCAATCAGCCCCAGCATTTT. Translating it yields CSATRSWDRNQPQHF. The V and J genes are TRBV20-1 and TRBJ1-5; the D gene is possibly TRBD1 (5 bases). Germline CDR1 is DFQATT and CDR2 is SNEGSKA (reference sequence). The length of the CDR3 is 15 residues. Trimming stripped 6 bases from V and 2 bases from J, with 17 bases between.

This clonotype appeared a few times. The chain couples TRBV20-1 to TRBJ1-2; 9 bases map to TRBD1. CDR3 length equals 12 residues. Trimming at V came to 1 base and at J to 10 bases, leaving 4 bases not matched to a gene. Per the germline V gene, CDR1 is DFQATT and CDR2 is SNEGSKA (reference sequence). This CDR3 reads CSARVTGGFYTF. CDR3 nucleotides: TGCAGTGCTAGAGTGACAGGGGGTTTCTACACCTTC.

In this sample, this clonotype turned up many times. This sequence joins TRBV12-3 or TRBV12-4 and TRBJ1-5; 7 bases are shared with TRBD1. The CDR3 runs 13 residues. Trimming took 7 bases from V and 6 from J; bases not matched to a gene: 6. CDR3 nucleotide sequence: TGTGCCAGCACCATGACAGGGAGTCAGCCCCAGCATTTT. Amino acid sequence: CASTMTGSQPQHF.

The CDR3 nucleotides read TGTGCCAGCAGTTTGAGGACTAGCGGGGTCCTATCTGGGGAGCAGTACTTC. This translates into CASSLRTSGVLSGEQYF. The genes are TRBV12-3 or TRBV12-4 and TRBJ2-7; 12 nucleotides align to TRBD2. The V gene end was trimmed by 3 bases and the J gene end by 7 bases; junction bases not matched to a gene: 13. There are 17 residues in the CDR3.

V and J are TRBV25-1 and TRBJ1-1, with D possibly being TRBD1 (6 bases). CDR1 and CDR2 from the germline V gene are MGHDK and SYGVNS. V was trimmed by 6 bases and J by 7 bases, leaving 15 bases between them. The CDR3 runs 13 residues. CDR3 residues: CASSHPPGDEAFF. The CDR3 DNA reads TGTGCCAGCAGCCACCCCCCAGGGGATGAAGCTTTCTTT.

This clonotype was observed many times. This rearrangement joins TRBV7-2 to TRBJ1-1; the match to TRBD1 covers 7 bases. The J segment lost 1 base and the V segment lost 5 bases, leaving 7 bases of the junction unmatched. The CDR3 sequence is 15 residues long. Germline lookup yields CDR1 SGHTA and CDR2 FQGNSA. In DNA form, the CDR3 reads TGTGCCAGCAGCCTTGGACAGGACAGGAACACTGAAGCTTTCTTT. Protein product: CASSLGQDRNTEAFF. Complete variable domain (other parts from reference TRBV7-2 and TRBJ1-1): GAGVSQSPSNKVTEKGKDVELRCDPISGHTALYWYRQSLGQGLEFLIYFQGNSAPDKSGLPSDRFSAERTGGSVSTLTIQRTQQEDSAVYLCASSLGQDRNTEAFFGQGTRLTVV.

The table lists this clonotype with many counts. The chain is built from TRBV7-2 and TRBJ1-1, with a tentative D call TRBD1 (5 bases). There are 14 residues in the CDR3. Germline V lookup: CDR1 SGHTA, CDR2 FQGNSA. Trimming pared 5 bases from V and 7 bases from J, leaving 17 bases between. Here the CDR3 DNA reads TGTGCCAGCAGCCCCTCTCGAGGGGCCCGTGAAGCTTTCTTT. As protein: CASSPSRGAREAFF. Drawing the rest from reference TRBV7-2 and TRBJ1-1, the complete variable domain is GAGVSQSPSNKVTEKGKDVELRCDPISGHTALYWYRQSLGQGLEFLIYFQGNSAPDKSGLPSDRFSAERTGGSVSTLTIQRTQQEDSAVYLCASSPSRGAREAFFGQGTRLTVV.

This clonotype was counted many times. The V and J genes are TRBV7-6 and TRBJ2-2, with 7 bases that match TRBD1. Per germline, CDR1 SGHVS and CDR2 FNYEAQ. V lost 6 bases to trimming and J lost 1 base; unmatched junction nucleotides: 8. The CDR3 runs to 16 residues. CDR3 region: CASRRYDRENTGELFF. The CDR3 bases are TGTGCCAGCAGAAGATACGACAGGGAGAACACCGGGGAGCTGTTTTTT.

The chain is built from TRBV20-1 and TRBJ1-6, with D possibly TRBD1 on 5 matching bases. The germline V and J ends were trimmed by 5 bases and 7 bases, with 15 bases remaining between them. CDR1 DFQATT and CDR2 SNEGSKA come from the germline V gene (reference sequence). CDR3 length: 14 amino acids. The CDR3 is CSAATWGINSPLHF. Written as DNA, the CDR3 is TGCAGTGCTGCCACCTGGGGCATCAATTCACCCCTCCACTTT.

V is TRBV7-2 and J is TRBJ2-1, with unresolved D. Deletions cut 5 bases from V and 7 bases from J, with 21 bases between. Germline assignment: CDR1 SGHTA and CDR2 FQGNSA. The CDR3 is made up of 16 amino acids. The CDR3 here is CASSAQSVGPWNEQFF. In nucleotides, the CDR3 is TGTGCCAGCAGCGCCCAGTCCGTTGGGCCGTGGAATGAGCAGTTCTTC.

This clonotype appeared many times. The CDR3 DNA is TGTGCCAGCTTAGCCGAGCAGACGGGGTACAATGAGCAGTTCTTC. This gives the protein CASLAEQTGYNEQFF. The chain couples TRBV7-9 to TRBJ2-1; D possibly corresponds to TRBD2 (5 bases). Germline CDR1 is SEHNR and CDR2 is FQNEAQ (reference sequence). The germline V and J ends were trimmed by 8 bases and 4 bases, with 18 bases remaining between them. This CDR3 has 15 amino acids. Based on the CDR3 plus reference TRBV7-9 and TRBJ2-1, the full variable domain is DTGVSQNPRHKITKRGQNVTFRCDPISEHNRLYWYRQTLGQGPEFLTYFQNEAQLEKSRLLSDRFSAERPKGSFSTLEIQRTEQGDSAMYLCASLAEQTGYNEQFFGPGTRLTVL.

This clonotype has more than one count but fewer than ten. V and J are TRBV7-2 and TRBJ1-4; TRBD1 might be the D (5 bases). Germline V lookup: CDR1 SGHTA, CDR2 FQGNSA. Between the trimmed V and J ends, which lost 3 bases and 8 bases, there was a span of 16 bases. The CDR3 has 15 amino acids. This CDR3 is CASSLGTMVGEKLFF. The CDR3 DNA is TGTGCCAGCAGCTTGGGGACCATGGTGGGGGAAAAACTGTTTTTT.